This record looks at one T cell receptor (beta chain) sequence and its context. Its target is not known. This entry belongs to a study of shared clonotypes between healthy human individuals. Naive-designated CD8 cells lacked CD45RO, were positively enriched for CCR7, and omitted terminally differentiated effector memory CD45RA+ cells. Study-wide results and caveats: The study found lower generation probabilities in non-shared clonotypes than in those shared by all four donors. Limitation of the genetic and exposure-history diversity represented came from the few donors.

The V end was cut by 4 bases, the J end by 3 bases, with 13 bases between. This CDR3 is built from 14 residues. The germline CDR1 and CDR2 sequences are SGHDT and YYEEEE. Each PCR replicate from the sorted subsets contained 150 to 250 ng DNA, which is some 32,000 T cell genomes. Per the authors' pipeline: Filtering differed because ImmunoSEQ produced junction-only sequences that carried no quality scores. Generated by immunoSEQ multiplex PCR, the TCRdb table keeps only in-frame clones and is missing some. That table supplies the V and J calls and clone size; D and trimming were determined from the DNA. The data contain some 600,000 clones, roughly 95% of them singletons.

The J gene is TRBJ1-2, the V gene TRBV5-6; unclear D gene. The clonotype originates from a woman aged 30 to 39 in good health. The specimen was naive CD8+ T cells sorted from blood. The CDR3 loop is CASSRSSRDYGYTF. CDR3 nucleotides: TGTGCCAGCAGCCGCTCCTCCCGGGACTATGGCTACACCTTC.